Each of the 6 T cell receptor beta chains below was sequenced from the same sample in a study of Tregs in tolerant kidney transplant recipients. Only in-frame clones appear in the TCRdb table, and some are missing; sequencing was by immunoSEQ multiplex PCR. Its clone listing holds tens of thousands of clones. Sequenced here: CD8+ T cells from blood, sampled before the transplant. The receptors were gathered from a human donor who received a combined kidney and bone marrow transplant.

As to this clone: The observed sequence ends 3 residues before the CDR3 terminus, with the missing tail filled in from the germline J gene. The chain uses TRBV20-1 and TRBJ2-3; weak D call: TRBD2 (7 bases). The CDR3 extends over 18 amino acids. V lost 1 base and J lost 4, with 24 bases in between. Per germline, CDR1 DFQATT and CDR2 SNEGSKA (reference sequence). CDR3 bases read: TGCAGTGCTAGAGGGGGGGGGCGTAAGCGGGACGCCCCAGATACG. The encoded protein is CSARGGGRKRDAPDT. The full CDR3 is CSARGGGRKRDAPDTQYF.

Details on this clone: With the read ending 3 residues before the CDR3 end, the germline J gene is used to fill in that end. The chain recombines TRBV7-9 with TRBJ2-2; D gene unclear. Germline V gives CDR1 SEHNR, CDR2 FQNEAQ (reference sequence). Trimming shortened V by 3 bases and J by 5 bases, and 7 bases separated the two germline ends. CDR3 size: 13 residues. CDR3 loop: CASSLKATGELFF. The CDR3 bases that were read are TGTGCCAGCAGCTTGAAAGCAACCGGGGAG.

To note about this clone: The missing CDR3 end, 3 residues past where the read stops, is filled in from the germline J gene. The chain couples TRBV7-9 to TRBJ1-3; 8 bases line up with TRBD1. The V gene's germline CDR1 is SEHNR and CDR2 FQNEAQ (reference sequence). V gave up 5 bases and J gave up 7 bases; unmatched junction bases: 10. The length of the CDR3 is 15 residues. The sequenced part of the CDR3 DNA is TGTGCCAGCAGCACACGACAGGGGCTAGGGAACACC. This sequence encodes CASSTRQGLGNT. The full CDR3 reads CASSTRQGLGNTIYF. The entire variable domain, with the rest obtained from reference TRBV7-9 and TRBJ1-3, is as follows: DTGVSQNPRHKITKRGQNVTFRCDPISEHNRLYWYRQTLGQGPEFLTYFQNEAQLEKSRLLSDRFSAERPKGSFSTLEIQRTEQGDSAMYLCASSTRQGLGNTIYFGEGSWLTVV.

In regard to this clone: The read terminates 3 residues ahead of where the CDR3 ends, so the germline J gene completes it. The rearrangement joins TRBV13 to TRBJ2-5; 7 bases match TRBD2. The CDR3 runs to 13 residues. V was clipped by 4 bases and J by 3 bases; unmatched bases: 2. The germline CDR1 and CDR2 sequences are PRHDT and FYEKMQ (reference sequence). The covered CDR3 bases are TGTGCCAGCAGCTCGAGCGGGGAAGAGACC. Protein sequence: CASSSSGEET. The whole CDR3 protein is CASSSSGEETQYF.

Concerning this clone itself: The read gets to within 3 residues of the CDR3 end, and the germline J gene fills in the rest. This rearrangement joins TRBV19 to TRBJ1-5; 8 positions match TRBD1. Looked up from germline, CDR1 is LNHDA and CDR2 is SQIVND (reference sequence). This CDR3 contains 15 residues. After removal of 6 bases from V and 4 bases from J, the junction contained 8 bases not matched to a gene. The CDR3 bases that were read are TGTGCCAGTAGCCTGGTGACAGGGGAAAATCAGCCC. Translated, it gives CASSLVTGENQP. The whole CDR3 is CASSLVTGENQPQHF.

Concerning this clone itself: The read halts 3 residues ahead of the CDR3 end, with the missing end drawn from the germline J gene. The rearrangement uses TRBV5-4 and TRBJ1-1; 9 nucleotides match TRBD1. J was trimmed by 5 bases and V by 4 bases; bases with no gene match: 9. CDR1 SGHNT and CDR2 YYREEE come from the germline V gene (reference sequence). The CDR3 covers 15 residues. The chain's CDR3 is CASSALDRGKTEAFF. The DNA read from the CDR3 is TGTGCCAGCAGCGCCCTTGACAGGGGGAAGACTGAA. The complete variable domain, with remaining parts taken from reference TRBV5-4 and TRBJ1-1, reads ETGVTQSPTHLIKTRGQQVTLRCSSQSGHNTVSWYQQALGQGPQFIFQYYREEENGRGNFPPRFSGLQFPNYSSELNVNALELDDSALYLCASSALDRGKTEAFFGQGTRLTVV.